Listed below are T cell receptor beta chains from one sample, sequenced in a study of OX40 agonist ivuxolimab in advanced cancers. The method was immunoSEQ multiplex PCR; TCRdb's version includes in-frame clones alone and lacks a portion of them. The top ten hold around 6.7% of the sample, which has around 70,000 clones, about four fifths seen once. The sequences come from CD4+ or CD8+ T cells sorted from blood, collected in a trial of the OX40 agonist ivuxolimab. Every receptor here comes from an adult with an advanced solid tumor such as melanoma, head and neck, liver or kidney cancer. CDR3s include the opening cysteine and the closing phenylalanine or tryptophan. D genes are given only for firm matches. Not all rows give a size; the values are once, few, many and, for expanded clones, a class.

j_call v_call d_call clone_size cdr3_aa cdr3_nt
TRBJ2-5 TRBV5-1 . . CASSSNQETQYF TGCGCCAGCAGCTCAAACCAAGAGACCCAGTACTTC
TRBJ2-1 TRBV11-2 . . CASSRIDRRTYNEQFF TGTGCCAGCAGCCGAATCGACAGGAGGACCTACAATGAGCAGTTCTTC
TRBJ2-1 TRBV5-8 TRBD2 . CASSLGLAGSNEQFF TGTGCCAGCAGCTTGGGACTAGCGGGGAGCAATGAGCAGTTCTTC
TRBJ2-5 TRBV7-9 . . CASSFEGGAETQYF TGTGCCAGCAGCTTTGAAGGGGGGGCAGAGACCCAGTACTTC
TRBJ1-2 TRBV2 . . CASGRDLVQGYTF TGTGCCAGCGGCCGGGACTTGGTTCAAGGCTACACCTTC
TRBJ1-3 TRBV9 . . CASSVEVAGAGNTIYF TGTGCCAGCAGCGTAGAGGTGGCAGGGGCTGGAAACACCATATATTTT
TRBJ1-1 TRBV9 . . CASSPWGNTEAFF TGTGCCAGCAGCCCCTGGGGGAACACTGAAGCTTTCTTT
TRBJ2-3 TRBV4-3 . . CASSLDSAGTDTQYF TGCGCCAGCAGCCTAGATTCAGCGGGCACAGATACGCAGTATTTT
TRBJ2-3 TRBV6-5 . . CASSGRGLSTDTQYF TGTGCCAGCAGTGGTAGGGGGTTAAGCACAGATACGCAGTATTTT
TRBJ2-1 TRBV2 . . CASSLNPLATSSYNEQFF TGTGCCAGCAGTCTCAACCCCCTAGCGACTAGCTCCTACAATGAGCAGTTCTTC
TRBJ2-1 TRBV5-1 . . CASRSGAVPGNEQFF TGCGCCAGCCGCTCTGGGGCGGTCCCGGGTAATGAGCAGTTCTTC
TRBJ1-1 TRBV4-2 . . CASSQQGTNTEAFF TGTGCCAGCAGCCAACAGGGGACGAACACTGAAGCTTTCTTT
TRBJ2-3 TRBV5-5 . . CASSRRGGGSLTDTQYF TGTGCCAGCAGCCGGCGCGGGGGCGGGAGCCTCACAGATACGCAGTATTTT
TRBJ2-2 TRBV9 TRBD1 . CASSPGQPANTGELFF TGTGCCAGCAGCCCGGGACAGCCCGCGAACACCGGGGAGCTGTTTTTT
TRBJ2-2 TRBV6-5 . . CASSYSSYANTGELFF TGTGCCAGCAGTTACTCGAGTTACGCGAACACCGGGGAGCTGTTTTTT
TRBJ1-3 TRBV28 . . CASSLFGGQASGNTIYF TGTGCCAGCAGTTTATTTGGAGGCCAGGCGAGTGGAAACACCATATATTTT
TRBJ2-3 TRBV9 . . CASSVGYFGTDTQYF TGTGCCAGCAGCGTAGGGTACTTTGGCACAGATACGCAGTATTTT
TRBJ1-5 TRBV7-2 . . CASSYKQGPQPQHF TGTGCCAGCAGCTATAAACAGGGTCCTCAGCCCCAGCATTTT
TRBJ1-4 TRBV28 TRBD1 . CASLDRGANEKLFF TGTGCCAGCCTTGACAGGGGCGCAAATGAAAAACTGTTTTTT
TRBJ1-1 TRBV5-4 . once CASSRSSLALGTEAFF TGTGCCAGCAGCCGGTCAAGTTTAGCTCTTGGCACTGAAGCTTTCTTT
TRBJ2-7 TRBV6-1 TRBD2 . CASSDMSSGTYEQYF TGTGCCAGCAGTGATATGTCTAGCGGTACCTACGAGCAGTACTTC
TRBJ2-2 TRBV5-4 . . CASSFSENTGELFF TGTGCCAGCAGCTTTAGCGAGAACACCGGGGAGCTGTTTTTT
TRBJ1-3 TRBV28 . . CASSSYGTSGNTIYF TGTGCCAGCAGCTCATACGGGACCTCTGGAAACACCATATATTTT
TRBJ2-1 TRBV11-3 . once CASSLEGAVLNEQFF TGTGCCAGCAGCTTAGAGGGGGCAGTTTTAAATGAGCAGTTCTTC
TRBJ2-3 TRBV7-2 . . CASNLAGWADTQYF TGTGCCAGCAACCTGGCAGGGTGGGCAGATACGCAGTATTTT
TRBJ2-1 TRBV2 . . CASSDIGSNEQFF TGTGCCAGCAGTGATATAGGCTCCAATGAGCAGTTCTTC
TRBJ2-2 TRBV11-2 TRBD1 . CASSRGQGGTGELFF TGTGCCAGCAGCCGTGGACAGGGGGGCACCGGGGAGCTGTTTTTT
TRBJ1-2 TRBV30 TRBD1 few CAWRPTGTVSLYGYTF TGTGCCTGGAGACCAACCGGGACAGTATCCCTCTATGGCTACACCTTC
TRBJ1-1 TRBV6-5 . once CASSSATGNTEAFF TGTGCCAGCAGTTCAGCCACAGGGAACACTGAAGCTTTCTTT
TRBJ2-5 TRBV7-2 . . CASSLSAWETQYF TGTGCCAGCAGCTTATCGGCGTGGGAGACCCAGTACTTC
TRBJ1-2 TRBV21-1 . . CASSNLRDGHGYTF TGTGCCAGCAGCAATTTAAGGGACGGGCATGGCTACACCTTC
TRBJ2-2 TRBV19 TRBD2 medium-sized CASSGLADTPLTGELFF TGTGCCAGTAGTGGCCTAGCGGATACTCCATTGACCGGGGAGCTGTTTTTT